A single sample gave rise to the 4 T cell receptor beta chains below, sequenced in a study of cytomegalovirus exposure and HLA in healthy donors. 60 Vbeta and 13 Jbeta primers were used in PCR. Clones were sequenced by immunoSEQ multiplex PCR, and TCRdb holds only the in-frame ones, with some missing. The table shows about 130,000 clones, with around 75% occurring only once. The specimen was PBMCs. The receptors shown here come from a woman in her fifties or sixties in good health and CMV-seronegative.

The chain couples TRBV5-1 to TRBJ1-4, with D possibly matching TRBD1 (6 bases). The V end lost 0 bases, the J end lost 2 bases, and 11 bases lay between the germline ends. Per germline, CDR1 SGHRS and CDR2 YFSETQ. This CDR3 has 16 residues. In DNA form, the CDR3 reads TGCGCCAGCAGCTTGGACAGGGCTGGGACTAATGAAAAACTGTTTTTT. It translates to CASSLDRAGTNEKLFF.

The rearrangement joins TRBV7-2 to TRBJ1-2, with a weak D call TRBD1 (5 bases). Germline V gene sequence: CDR1 SGHTA, CDR2 FQGNSA. V was shortened by 0 bases and J by 7 bases, with 9 bases between the two germline ends. The CDR3 sequence is 13 residues long. The CDR3 sequence: CASSLAREGGYTF. The CDR3 nucleotides read TGTGCCAGCAGCTTAGCCAGGGAAGGTGGCTACACCTTC.

The J gene is TRBJ2-1, the V gene TRBV10-3; D may be TRBD2 (6 bases). V lost 7 bases, J lost 8 bases, and 12 bases lay in between. CDR1 ENHRY and CDR2 SYGVKD come from the germline V gene. The CDR3 spans 12 residues. For the CDR3, the DNA is TGTGCCATCAATTGGGGGGACGATGAGCAGTTCTTC. It yields the protein CAINWGDDEQFF.

J is TRBJ2-1 and V is TRBV4-2; 12 bases agree with TRBD2. Germline V gene data show CDR1 as LGHNA and CDR2 as YNFKEQ. V dropped 1 base and J dropped 6; count of bases not matched to a gene: 4. The CDR3 totals 16 residues. The CDR3 sequence is CASSQATSGGPNEQFF. The DNA for the CDR3 is TGTGCCAGCAGCCAAGCGACTAGCGGGGGACCCAATGAGCAGTTCTTC.